One sample yielded the 25 T cell receptor beta chains listed below, sequenced in a study of OX40 agonist ivuxolimab in advanced cancers. Libraries were constructed by the immunoSEQ multiplex PCR assay. TCRdb carries this immuneACCESS record with in-frame sequences only. Its versions omit some clonotypes, under half of them owing to an unresolved V gene in the studies checked, with the rest unexplained. This sample gives over 20,000 clones in total; roughly 75% of them show up just once. The ten biggest clones cover under 1.5% of the sample. Sequencing was performed on CD4+ or CD8+ T cells sorted from blood, taken in a trial of the OX40 agonist ivuxolimab. These receptors were obtained from an adult with an advanced solid tumor such as melanoma, head and neck, liver or kidney cancer.

This clone was seen only a few times. This sequence joins TRBV7-2 and TRBJ2-3; 10 bases fit TRBD2. Germline CDR1 reads SGHTA; CDR2 reads FQGNSA. Trimming took 6 bases from V and 4 from J; bases not matched to a gene: 7. The CDR3 spans 15 residues. Here the CDR3 reads CASRHQRGGADTQYF. The CDR3, as DNA: TGTGCCAGCAGACACCAGCGGGGGGGGGCAGATACGCAGTATTTT.

The table lists this clone with a few counts. V usage is TRBV6-1 and J usage is TRBJ1-5; D is ambiguous. With 2 bases removed from V and 0 bases from J, the gap between germline ends came to 11 bases. CDR1 is MNHNS, CDR2 SASEGT, per germline. The CDR3 has 16 amino acids. The CDR3 nucleotides read TGTGCCAGCAGTGAAAGTACAGCTTATAGCAATCAGCCCCAGCATTTT. Residues: CASSESTAYSNQPQHF.

This rearrangement joins TRBV25-1 to TRBJ1-2; D remains ambiguous. The CDR3 spans 15 residues. V was trimmed by 3 bases and J by 3 bases, leaving 14 bases between them. Germline loops: CDR1 MGHDK, CDR2 SYGVNS. The CDR3 protein is CASSDPLKEHYGYTF. The CDR3 DNA follows: TGTGCCAGCAGTGATCCCTTAAAGGAACACTATGGCTACACCTTC.

The chain uses TRBV7-2 and TRBJ1-2, with 7 bases matching TRBD1. Germline lookup yields CDR1 SGHTA and CDR2 FQGNSA. V gave up 5 bases and J gave up 9 bases; unmatched junction bases: 12. This CDR3 comprises 14 residues. CDR3 sequence reads: CASSPKGGPARYTF. The CDR3 nucleotides read TGTGCCAGCAGCCCTAAAGGGGGCCCGGCTCGCTACACCTTC.

The V and J genes are TRBV27 and TRBJ1-5; weak D call: TRBD1 (5 bases). This CDR3 is 15 amino acids long. Germline CDR1 reads MNHEY; CDR2 reads SMNVEV (reference sequence). V was shortened by 3 bases and J by 0 bases, with 9 bases between the two germline ends. CDR3 residues: CASSLGPDSNQPQHF. The CDR3 coding sequence is TGTGCCAGCAGTTTGGGACCCGATAGCAATCAGCCCCAGCATTTT.

The chain is built from TRBV5-1 and TRBJ2-7; D not certain. Germline V gives CDR1 SGHRS, CDR2 YFSETQ. V lost 5 bases and J 0 bases, leaving 12 bases between the germline ends. The CDR3 has 14 amino acids. The CDR3 nucleotides are TGCGCCAGCAGGTCCGCCTTCAGCTCCTACGAGCAGTACTTC. Its translation is CASRSAFSSYEQYF. Full variable domain (missing parts from reference TRBV5-1 and TRBJ2-7): KAGVTQTPRYLIKTRGQQVTLSCSPISGHRSVSWYQQTPGQGLQFLFEYFSETQRNKGNFPGRFSGRQFSNSRSEMNVSTLELGDSALYLCASRSAFSSYEQYFGPGTRLTVT.

This chain joins TRBV5-1 and TRBJ2-3; a possible D gene is TRBD1 (7 bases). Germline CDR1 reads SGHRS; CDR2 reads YFSETQ. CDR3 size: 16 residues. V was shortened by 3 bases and J by 3 bases, with 17 bases between the two germline ends. CDR3 loop: CASSWAGQLGTDTQYF. As DNA, the CDR3 is TGCGCCAGCAGCTGGGCGGGACAGTTGGGGACAGATACGCAGTATTTT.

The chain combines TRBV10-3 with TRBJ2-1; the match to TRBD1 covers 10 bases. The CDR3 covers 14 residues. The germline gives CDR1 ENHRY, CDR2 SYGVKD. V lost 5 bases and J lost 5; bases outside the gene matches: 3. The CDR3 here is CAISRGQGDNEQFF. CDR3 nucleotides: TGTGCCATCAGTAGAGGACAGGGGGACAATGAGCAGTTCTTC.

This clone was found a few times. At one end the junction does not follow the germline gene, possibly because of a read error. The chain joins TRBV7-7 to TRBJ2-1, with D perhaps TRBD2 (5 bases). This CDR3 spans 16 amino acids. Germline CDR1 is SSHAT and CDR2 is FNYEAQ (reference sequence). CDR3 sequence reads: CASSPTGLAGDNEQFF. The DNA of the CDR3 is TGTGCTAGCAGCCCAACCGGGCTAGCTGGAGACAATGAGCAGTTCTTC.

The chain links TRBV11-2 to TRBJ2-2; TRBD2 might be the D (5 bases). Germline values: CDR1 SGHAT, CDR2 FQNNGV. The V and J ends lost 1 base and 3 bases respectively, with 18 bases between them. This CDR3 contains 18 residues. As DNA, the CDR3 is TGTGCCAGCAGCTTAGCCCCCTTCGGTTCGAGGGACACCGGGGAGCTGTTTTTT. It specifies CASSLAPFGSRDTGELFF. Drawing the rest from reference TRBV11-2 and TRBJ2-2, the complete variable domain is EAGVAQSPRYKIIEKRQSVAFWCNPISGHATLYWYQQILGQGPKLLIQFQNNGVVDDSQLPKDRFSAERLKGVDSTLKIQPAKLEDSAVYLCASSLAPFGSRDTGELFFGEGSRLTVL.

The J gene is TRBJ2-7, the V gene TRBV11-2; 11 bases map to TRBD1. This CDR3 has 16 residues. The germline gives CDR1 SGHAT, CDR2 FQNNGV. V was pared by 1 base and J by 2 bases, with 4 bases of the junction left unmatched. CDR3 residues: CASSLGTGGLTYEQYF. CDR3 bases: TGTGCCAGCAGCTTAGGGACAGGGGGCCTTACCTACGAGCAGTACTTC.

The CDR3 DNA reads as TGTGCCAGCAGCTCTAGGCGGACAGGCTCAAGGGAAAAACTGTTTTTT. This sequence encodes CASSSRRTGSREKLFF. The chain recombines TRBV7-8 with TRBJ1-4, with TRBD1 matching over 7 bases. The germline CDR1 and CDR2 sequences are SGHVS and FQNEAQ. Trimming took 4 bases from V and 8 from J; bases not matched to a gene: 13. CDR3 length: 16 amino acids.

This clone was found a few times. This sequence joins TRBV25-1 and TRBJ2-5, with a weak D call TRBD2 (5 bases). The CDR3 has 14 amino acids. V was trimmed by 4 bases and J by 2 bases, leaving 11 bases between them. CDR1 and CDR2 (germline): MGHDK, SYGVNS. The CDR3 coding sequence is TGTGCCAGCAGTGCTTCAAGGAGGCAAGAGACCCAGTACTTC. This translates into CASSASRRQETQYF.

The chain is built from TRBV28 and TRBJ1-6; maybe TRBD1 (5 bases). The ends were cut back, 5 bases at V and 11 bases at J, with 16 bases in the middle. The CDR3 contains 14 residues. Germline V gene sequence: CDR1 MDHEN, CDR2 SYDVKM. For the CDR3, the DNA is TGTGCCAGCAGTGGACATAATCAAGCGGCACCCCTCCACTTT. It is translated as CASSGHNQAAPLHF.

The chain links TRBV6-5 to TRBJ1-4; possible D gene TRBD1, 5 bases. The germline CDR1 and CDR2 sequences are MNHEY and SVGAGI. This CDR3 spans 13 amino acids. V was pared by 2 bases and J by 7 bases, with 8 bases between. Written as DNA, the CDR3 is TGTGCCAGCAGTTACAGGGGTGGTGAAAAACTGTTTTTT. Translation gives CASSYRGGEKLFF.

V gene TRBV20-1 combines with J gene TRBJ2-4; a possible D gene is TRBD1 (6 bases). Germline CDR1 DFQATT, CDR2 SNEGSKA (reference sequence). The V end lost 5 bases, the J end lost 8 bases, and 10 bases lay between the germline ends. This CDR3 region has 11 residues. CDR3 DNA sequence: TGCAGTGCTCACAAGGGGGACATTCAGTACTTC. The encoded protein is CSAHKGDIQYF.

The V gene is TRBV4-2, the J gene TRBJ2-5, with 13 bases lining up with TRBD2. From germline, CDR1 is LGHNA and CDR2 YNFKEQ. V was clipped by 3 bases and J by 2 bases; unmatched bases: 9. This CDR3 is 18 amino acids long. CDR3 coding DNA: TGTGCCAGCAGCCACCGGACTAGCGGGGGAGGAAGTCAAGAGACCCAGTACTTC. Amino acid sequence: CASSHRTSGGGSQETQYF.

The CDR3 protein is CASSPGSYNEQFF. In DNA form, the CDR3 reads TGTGCCAGCAGCCCCGGCTCCTACAATGAGCAGTTCTTC. V usage is TRBV7-9 and J usage is TRBJ2-1, with D unclear. This CDR3 spans 13 amino acids. Germline CDR1 and CDR2: SEHNR and FQNEAQ (reference sequence). Trimming left V 5 bases short and J 0 bases short, with 5 bases between.

This chain uses TRBV29-1 with TRBJ2-7; 7 nucleotides align to TRBD2. The V and J ends lost 4 bases and 4 bases, in that order; junction bases with no gene match: 1. The CDR3 has 11 residues. Germline assignment: CDR1 SQVTM and CDR2 ANQGSEA. CDR3 in amino acids: CSVVGGYEQYF. The CDR3 DNA follows: TGCAGCGTTGTGGGGGGGTACGAGCAGTACTTC.

The chain links TRBV5-1 to TRBJ2-7; TRBD1 matches 9 bases. Per the germline V gene, CDR1 is SGHRS and CDR2 is YFSETQ. This CDR3 spans 17 amino acids. The trim removed 0 bases at V and 5 bases at J, leaving 12 bases unmatched. CDR3 region: CASSLGSLRDRAHEQYF. Here the CDR3 DNA reads TGCGCCAGCAGCTTGGGGTCCCTCCGGGACAGGGCCCACGAGCAGTACTTC.

This clone showed up just a few times. The gene calls are TRBV6-5 and TRBJ1-1; D is uncertain. There are 14 residues in the CDR3. V was trimmed by 0 bases and J by 2 bases, leaving 7 bases between them. Germline CDR1 is MNHEY and CDR2 is SVGAGI. In DNA, the CDR3 is TGTGCCAGCAGTTACTCCGACACTAACACTGAAGCTTTCTTT. Protein: CASSYSDTNTEAFF.

This rearrangement joins TRBV19 to TRBJ2-1; 15 bases line up with TRBD2. The CDR3 has 16 residues. CDR1 is LNHDA, CDR2 SQIVND, per germline (reference sequence). V lost 1 base, J lost 7 bases, and 2 bases stayed unmatched. The chain's CDR3 is CASSIGGTSGRNEQFF. CDR3 sequence (DNA): TGTGCCAGTAGTATAGGAGGGACTAGCGGGAGGAATGAGCAGTTCTTC.

The chain carries TRBV19 and TRBJ1-5; 7 positions match TRBD1. V dropped 3 bases and J dropped 3; count of bases not matched to a gene: 26. The CDR3 contains 22 residues. Germline CDR1 and CDR2: LNHDA and SQIVND (reference sequence). The chain's CDR3 is CASSILRLPTGVFRLNNQPQHF. The CDR3 DNA is TGTGCCAGTAGTATCCTCCGGTTACCTACAGGGGTCTTTCGCTTAAACAATCAGCCCCAGCATTTT.

J is TRBJ2-7 and V is TRBV4-2; a possible D gene is TRBD1 (6 bases). This CDR3 is built from 15 residues. Trimming left V 0 bases short and J 0 bases short, with 9 bases between. Germline values: CDR1 LGHNA, CDR2 YNFKEQ. CDR3 DNA sequence: TGTGCCAGCAGCCAAGATCTGGACAGCTCCTACGAGCAGTACTTC. It is translated as CASSQDLDSSYEQYF.

The gene calls are TRBV5-8 and TRBJ1-1; no firm D call. The length of the CDR3 is 14 residues. Germline CDR1 and CDR2: SGHTS and YDEGEE. The V end was cut by 5 bases, the J end by 0 bases, with 11 bases between. CDR3 nucleotide sequence: TGTGCCAGCAGATCCGGGCGCATGAACACTGAAGCTTTCTTT. It specifies CASRSGRMNTEAFF. The whole variable domain, filled in from reference TRBV5-8 and TRBJ1-1, reads EAGVTQSPTHLIKTRGQQATLRCSPISGHTSVYWYQQALGLGLQFLLWYDEGEERNRGNFPPRFSGRQFPNYSSELNVNALELEDSALYLCASRSGRMNTEAFFGQGTRLTVV.